This TCR beta chain was identified in a study of cytomegalovirus exposure and HLA in healthy donors. Study-wide context: It was reported in a later analysis that the 100 to 150 validation repertoires used the same platform as the roughly 700 first-cohort repertoires. Whole-study findings and limits: Diagnosis of cytomegalovirus status made by the classifier reportedly showed high specificity and sensitivity. Among the CMV-associated chains, three were confirmed in vitro as specific for CMV antigens. Most TCR sequences were seen very rarely across donors, but some public TCRs occurred in many.

The germline V gene encodes CDR1 SGHTA and CDR2 FQGTGA. The CDR3 has 16 residues. Losses at the gene ends were 3 bases for V and 6 bases for J; bases not matched to a gene: 7. Details on this clone: The antigen is not known.

Data came from immunoSEQ multiplex PCR; TCRdb stores just in-frame clones and leaves some out. The sample has about 110,000 clones; over 75% are singletons. The source material was PBMCs. The rearrangement links TRBV7-3 to TRBJ2-1, with 11 bases lining up with TRBD1. The TCR comes from a woman younger than 35 in good health and CMV-seronegative. The CDR3 here is CASSLTGTGGINEQFF. The DNA for the CDR3 is TGTGCCAGCAGCTTGACCGGGACAGGGGGGATCAATGAGCAGTTCTTC.